This T cell receptor beta chain was found in a study of cytomegalovirus exposure and HLA in healthy donors. To note about this clone: Its antigen is unidentified.

Researchers ran the PCR with 60 Vbeta and 13 Jbeta primers. Assay used: immunoSEQ multiplex PCR; TCRdb lists only in-frame clones, some missing. The sample includes around 120,000 clones, around 80% of them seen just once. General study points: The authors assumed roughly uniform sequencing depth across donors for presence/absence analyses.

This CDR3 is 17 amino acids long. CDR1 is KGHSH, CDR2 LQKENI, per germline. The V segment lost 3 bases and the J segment 1 base; nucleotides outside the gene matches: 11. Sequenced sample: PBMCs. This sequence originates from a woman aged 35 to 49 in good health and CMV-seropositive. This sequence joins TRBV18 and TRBJ2-7, with 8 bases matching TRBD1. CDR3: CASSPDRAPLNSYEQYF. For the CDR3, the DNA is TGTGCCAGCTCACCGGACAGGGCGCCACTGAATTCCTACGAGCAGTACTTC.